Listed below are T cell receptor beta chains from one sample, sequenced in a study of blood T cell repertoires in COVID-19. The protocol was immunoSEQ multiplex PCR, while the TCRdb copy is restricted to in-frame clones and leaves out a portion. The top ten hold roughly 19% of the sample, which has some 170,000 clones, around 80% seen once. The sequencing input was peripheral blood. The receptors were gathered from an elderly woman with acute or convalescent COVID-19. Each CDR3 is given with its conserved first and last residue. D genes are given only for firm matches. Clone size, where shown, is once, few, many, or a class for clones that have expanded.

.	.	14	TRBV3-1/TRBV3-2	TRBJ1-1	TGTGCCAGCAGCCAAGGGTTAGGGGATGGAGAAGCTTTCTTT	CASSQGLGDGEAFF
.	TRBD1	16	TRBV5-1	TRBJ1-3	TGCGCCAGCAGCCCACAGGGGCTCAGCTCTGGAAACACCATATATTTT	CASSPQGLSSGNTIYF
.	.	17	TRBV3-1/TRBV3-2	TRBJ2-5	TGTGCCAGCAGCCAACTCCGGGAGGGGGCCGGGGGAGAGACCCAGTACTTC	CASSQLREGAGGETQYF
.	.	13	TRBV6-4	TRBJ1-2	TGTGCCAGCAGTGCGTCAGGGTGGAGCGGCTACACCTTC	CASSASGWSGYTF
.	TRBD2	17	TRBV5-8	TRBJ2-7	TGTGCCAGCAGCCATTCGATGGGCGGGAGGCCTTCCTACGAGCAGTACTTC	CASSHSMGGRPSYEQYF
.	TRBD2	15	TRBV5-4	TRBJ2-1	TGTGCCAGCAGCTTGGGGGGCGGGAGGGTTAATGAGCAGTTCTTC	CASSLGGGRVNEQFF
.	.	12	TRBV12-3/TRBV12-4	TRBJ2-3	TGTGCCAGCAGTTTTTCCTTAGATACGCAGTATTTT	CASSFSLDTQYF
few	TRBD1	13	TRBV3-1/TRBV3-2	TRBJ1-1	TGTGCCAGCAGCCAAGGGGGACAGAATGAAGCTTTCTTT	CASSQGGQNEAFF
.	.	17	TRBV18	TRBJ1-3	TGTGCCAGCTCGCCTGTGACCAGGGCATCCTCTGGAAACACCATATATTTT	CASSPVTRASSGNTIYF
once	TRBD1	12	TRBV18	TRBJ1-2	TGTGCCAGCTCACCAGATCCGACAGGGAACACCTTC	CASSPDPTGNTF
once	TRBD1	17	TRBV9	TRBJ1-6	TGTGCCAGCAGCGTAGACTTTCCTGGGGACAGGGGGTCACCCCTCCACTTT	CASSVDFPGDRGSPLHF
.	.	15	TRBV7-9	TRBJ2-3	TGTGCCAGCAGATCTGGTTCTAGCAGGGGAGATACGCAGTATTTT	CASRSGSSRGDTQYF
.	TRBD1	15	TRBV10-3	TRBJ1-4	TGTGCCATCAGTGAGACCACAGGGGAGAGTGAAAAACTGTTTTTT	CAISETTGESEKLFF
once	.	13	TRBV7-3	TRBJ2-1	TGTGCCAGCAGCCCCGGGACAAACAATGAGCAGTTCTTC	CASSPGTNNEQFF
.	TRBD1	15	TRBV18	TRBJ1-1	TGTGCCAGCTCACCACAGGACAGGGGGGGCACTGAAGCTTTCTTT	CASSPQDRGGTEAFF
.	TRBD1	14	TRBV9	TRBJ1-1	TGTGCCAGCAGCGCCTCGGACAGGGCGAAGGCAGCTTTCTTT	CASSASDRAKAAFF
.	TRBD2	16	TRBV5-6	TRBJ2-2	TGTGCCAGCAGCTGGAAGCGGGACCTGAACACCGGGGAGCTGTTTTTT	CASSWKRDLNTGELFF
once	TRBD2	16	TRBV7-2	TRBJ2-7	TGTGCCAGCAGCTTAGGTCTAGCGGGGTCCTCCTACGAGCAGTACTTC	CASSLGLAGSSYEQYF